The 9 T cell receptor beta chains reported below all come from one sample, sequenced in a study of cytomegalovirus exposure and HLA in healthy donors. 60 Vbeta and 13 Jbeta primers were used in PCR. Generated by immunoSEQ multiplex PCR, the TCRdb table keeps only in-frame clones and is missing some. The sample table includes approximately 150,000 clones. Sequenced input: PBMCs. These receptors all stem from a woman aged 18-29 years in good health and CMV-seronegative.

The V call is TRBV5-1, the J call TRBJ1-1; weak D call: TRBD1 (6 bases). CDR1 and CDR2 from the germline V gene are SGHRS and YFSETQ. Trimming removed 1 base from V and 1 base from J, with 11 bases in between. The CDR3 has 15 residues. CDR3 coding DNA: TGCGCCAGCAGCTTGTCAGGGGTGAGGAACACTGAAGCTTTCTTT. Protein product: CASSLSGVRNTEAFF.

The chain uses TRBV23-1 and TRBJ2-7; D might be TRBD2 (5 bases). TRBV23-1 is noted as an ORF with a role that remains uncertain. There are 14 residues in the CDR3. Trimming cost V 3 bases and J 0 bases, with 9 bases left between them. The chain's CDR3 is CASSHSGNSYEQYV. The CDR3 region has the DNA TGCGCCAGCAGTCATTCCGGGAACTCCTACGAGCAGTACGTC.

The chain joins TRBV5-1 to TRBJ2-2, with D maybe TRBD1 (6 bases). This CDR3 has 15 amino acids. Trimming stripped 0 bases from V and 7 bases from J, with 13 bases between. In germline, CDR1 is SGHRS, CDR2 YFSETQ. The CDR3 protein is CASSLVQGSIGELFF. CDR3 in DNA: TGCGCCAGCAGCTTGGTCCAGGGGAGCATCGGGGAGCTGTTTTTT.

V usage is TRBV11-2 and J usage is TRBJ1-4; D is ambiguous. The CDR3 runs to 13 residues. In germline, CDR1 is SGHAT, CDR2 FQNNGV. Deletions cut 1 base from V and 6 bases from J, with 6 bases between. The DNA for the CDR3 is TGTGCCAGCAGCTTAGCCGGGTATGAAAAACTGTTTTTT. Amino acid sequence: CASSLAGYEKLFF.

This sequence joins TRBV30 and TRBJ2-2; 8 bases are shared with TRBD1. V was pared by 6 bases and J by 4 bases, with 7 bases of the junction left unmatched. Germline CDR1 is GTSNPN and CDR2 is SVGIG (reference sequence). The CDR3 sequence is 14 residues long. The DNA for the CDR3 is TGTGCCTGCTCGGGACAGGAGACCACCGGGGAGCTGTTTTTT. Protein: CACSGQETTGELFF. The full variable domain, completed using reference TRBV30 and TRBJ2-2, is SQTIHQWPATLVQPVGSPLSLECTVEGTSNPNLYWYRQAAGRGLQLLFYSVGIGQISSEVPQNLSASRPQDRQFILSSKKLLLSDSGFYLCACSGQETTGELFFGEGSRLTVL.

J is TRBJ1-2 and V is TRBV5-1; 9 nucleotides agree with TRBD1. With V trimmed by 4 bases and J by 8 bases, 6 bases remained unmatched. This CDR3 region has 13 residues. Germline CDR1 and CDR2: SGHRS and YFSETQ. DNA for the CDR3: TGCGCCAGCAGCCTGGACAGGGGAGGCGGCTACACCTTC. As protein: CASSLDRGGGYTF. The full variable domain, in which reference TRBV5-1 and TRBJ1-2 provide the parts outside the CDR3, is KAGVTQTPRYLIKTRGQQVTLSCSPISGHRSVSWYQQTPGQGLQFLFEYFSETQRNKGNFPGRFSGRQFSNSRSEMNVSTLELGDSALYLCASSLDRGGGYTFGSGTRLTVV.

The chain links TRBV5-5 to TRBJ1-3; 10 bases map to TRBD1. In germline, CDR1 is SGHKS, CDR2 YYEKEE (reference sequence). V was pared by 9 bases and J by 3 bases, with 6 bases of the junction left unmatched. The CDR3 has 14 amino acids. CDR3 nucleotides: TGTGCCACCTCGACAGGGGGCTTTGGAAACACCATATATTTT. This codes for CATSTGGFGNTIYF. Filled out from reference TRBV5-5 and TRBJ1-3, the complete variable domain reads DAGVTQSPTHLIKTRGQQVTLRCSPISGHKSVSWYQQVLGQGPQFIFQYYEKEERGRGNFPDRFSARQFPNYSSELNVNALLLGDSALYLCATSTGGFGNTIYFGEGSWLTVV.

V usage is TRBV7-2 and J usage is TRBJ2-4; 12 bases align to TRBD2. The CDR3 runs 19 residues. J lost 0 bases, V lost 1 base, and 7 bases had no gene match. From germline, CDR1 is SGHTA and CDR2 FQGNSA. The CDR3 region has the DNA TGTGCCAGCAGCTTAGGGGGACTAGCGGGTGGGCTAGCCAAAAACATTCAGTACTTC. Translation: CASSLGGLAGGLAKNIQYF.

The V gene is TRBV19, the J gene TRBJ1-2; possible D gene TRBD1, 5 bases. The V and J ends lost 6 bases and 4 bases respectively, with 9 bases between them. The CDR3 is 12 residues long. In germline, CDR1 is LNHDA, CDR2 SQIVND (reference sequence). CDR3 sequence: CASRGEAYGYTF. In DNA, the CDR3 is TGTGCCAGTAGAGGGGAGGCCTATGGCTACACCTTC.